Below are 26 T cell receptor beta chains sequenced from a single sample in a study of T-cell memory formation after mild COVID-19. TCRdb reprocessed the 5' RACE reads with MiXCR, giving one entry per CDR3 protein. The sample includes fewer than 250,000 distinct CDR3 sequences, 15% of them seen just once. Sequencing was performed on PBMCs or a T cell subset sorted from them (not recorded which). The receptors were sampled from an adult woman who had mild COVID-19 (a few samples of this study predate the infection). Cell type and time point are not known.

This clonotype showed up just a few times. The chain employs TRBV7-9 and TRBJ1-1; D ambiguous. CDR1 and CDR2 from the germline V gene are SEHNR and FQNEAQ (reference sequence). The CDR3 sequence is 13 residues long. V gave up 0 bases and J gave up 5 bases, with 7 bases separating them. The CDR3 is CASSLAWGTEAFF. The DNA for the CDR3 is TGTGCCAGCAGCTTAGCGTGGGGAACTGAAGCTTTCTTT.

The V and J genes are TRBV5-1 and TRBJ2-5; no firm D call. From germline, CDR1 is SGHRS and CDR2 YFSETQ. Trimming pared 4 bases from V and 4 bases from J, leaving 8 bases between. The CDR3 is made up of 12 amino acids. CDR3 sequence reads: CASSDPPETQYF. The CDR3 DNA is TGCGCCAGCAGCGACCCCCCAGAGACCCAGTACTTC. Full variable domain (remainder filled in from reference TRBV5-1 and TRBJ2-5): KAGVTQTPRYLIKTRGQQVTLSCSPISGHRSVSWYQQTPGQGLQFLFEYFSETQRNKGNFPGRFSGRQFSNSRSEMNVSTLELGDSALYLCASSDPPETQYFGPGTRLLVL.

This clonotype was seen a few times. The chain carries TRBV5-1 and TRBJ1-1; no clear D gene. Germline CDR1 reads SGHRS; CDR2 reads YFSETQ. V lost 0 bases, J lost 3 bases, and 12 bases lay in between. The CDR3 length is 15 residues. CDR3 loop: CASSLAPVKDTEAFF. CDR3 coding DNA: TGCGCCAGCAGCTTGGCTCCAGTAAAAGACACTGAAGCTTTCTTT.

V gene TRBV7-9 combines with J gene TRBJ1-1; 7 bases are shared with TRBD1. There are 14 residues in the CDR3. V trimming: 1 base; J trimming: 6 bases; junction bases outside the gene matches: 5. CDR1 and CDR2 from the germline V gene are SEHNR and FQNEAQ (reference sequence). In nucleotides, the CDR3 is TGTGCCAGCAGCTTAGGCCCCAGGGGGGCTGAAGCTTTCTTT. Protein product: CASSLGPRGAEAFF.

This chain links TRBV5-1 with TRBJ2-1, with 9 bases lining up with TRBD1. This CDR3 spans 15 amino acids. Germline trimming cut 9 bases from V and 10 bases from J; bases unmatched to any gene: 17. Looked up from germline, CDR1 is SGHRS and CDR2 is YFSETQ. The CDR3: CATSPGTGFMKEQFF. The CDR3 DNA follows: TGCGCCACTTCACCCGGGACAGGGTTTATGAAAGAGCAGTTCTTC.

The chain carries TRBV9 and TRBJ2-7, with 12 nucleotides matching TRBD2. The CDR3 runs to 14 residues. Germline V CDR1 and CDR2: SGDLS, YYNGEE. The J segment lost 5 bases and the V segment lost 4 bases, leaving 4 bases of the junction unmatched. Written as DNA, the CDR3 is TGTGCCAGCAGCCCTAGCGGGGGGGCCGACGAGCAGTACTTC. Protein product: CASSPSGGADEQYF.

The sample holds a few counts of this clonotype. The chain is built from TRBV7-9 and TRBJ2-7; 9 positions agree with TRBD2. Germline trimming cut 1 base from V and 2 bases from J; bases unmatched to any gene: 6. From germline, CDR1 is SEHNR and CDR2 FQNEAQ (reference sequence). The CDR3 is 16 residues long. The CDR3: CASSLEAGGPPYEQYF. Written as DNA, the CDR3 is TGTGCCAGCAGCTTAGAGGCGGGAGGGCCCCCCTACGAGCAGTACTTC.

This clonotype was counted between two and nine times. This chain links TRBV25-1 with TRBJ1-6, with D possibly TRBD1 on 5 matching bases. This CDR3 region has 14 residues. Germline lookup yields CDR1 MGHDK and CDR2 SYGVNS. V was shortened by 4 bases and J by 7 bases, with 11 bases between the two germline ends. DNA for the CDR3: TGTGCCAGCAGTGGGGGCGTGGGGAATTCACCCCTCCACTTT. It encodes CASSGGVGNSPLHF.

Note on this clonotype: A much more abundant neighbour one base away suggests this may be a read error. This chain connects TRBV4-2 to TRBJ1-4; D is undetermined. The CDR3 spans 15 residues. The V end was cut by 0 bases, the J end by 7 bases, with 12 bases between. Germline loops: CDR1 LGHNA, CDR2 YNFKEQ. The CDR3 coding sequence is TGTGCCAGCAGCCAAGATAGGCAGAGCGGTGAAAAACTGTTTTTT. As protein: CASSQDRQSGEKLFF.

The table lists this clonotype with many counts. This chain joins TRBV5-5 and TRBJ2-7; no clear D. Germline loops: CDR1 SGHKS, CDR2 YYEKEE (reference sequence). Trimming cost V 5 bases and J 3 bases, with 9 bases left between them. The CDR3 loop spans 12 amino acids. CDR3 in DNA: TGTGCCAGCAGTCTCCTGAACTACGAGCAGTACTTC. Translated, it gives CASSLLNYEQYF.

This clonotype was counted a few times. This chain joins TRBV27 and TRBJ2-1; D is uncertain. CDR1 and CDR2 from the germline V gene are MNHEY and SMNVEV (reference sequence). CDR3 length equals 13 residues. Trimming removed 5 bases from V and 4 bases from J, with 9 bases in between. The CDR3 nucleotides read TGTGCCAGCAGTAAAGGACGGTACAATGAGCAGTTCTTC. Its protein product is CASSKGRYNEQFF.

The chain uses TRBV19 and TRBJ2-3; 9 nucleotides line up with TRBD2. The CDR3 is 15 amino acids. Germline V CDR1 and CDR2: LNHDA, SQIVND (reference sequence). With 5 bases clipped from V and 4 bases from J, the junction kept 7 bases outside the gene matches. CDR3 nucleotide sequence: TGTGCCAGTAGTGATTTAGCGGGGGTTCCAGATACGCAGTATTTT. Residues: CASSDLAGVPDTQYF.

The rearrangement joins TRBV21-1 to TRBJ2-1; whether TRBD1, the table's D call, matches the DNA was not checked. TRBV21-1 is a recognized pseudogene. The CDR3 extends over 16 amino acids. CDR3 amino acids: CASSGPTGGAYNEQFF. The CDR3 region has the DNA TGTGCCAGCAGCGGCCCGACAGGGGGCGCCTACAATGAGCAGTTCTTC.

The chain is built from TRBV5-1 and TRBJ2-3; TRBD1 matches at 9 bases. In germline, CDR1 is SGHRS, CDR2 YFSETQ. J gave up 0 bases and V 0 bases, and 8 bases lay outside the gene matches. The CDR3 is made up of 18 amino acids. CDR3 amino acids: CASSLAGLGQGSTDTQYF. CDR3 nucleotides: TGCGCCAGCAGCTTGGCGGGACTGGGACAGGGTAGCACAGATACGCAGTATTTT.

The chain couples TRBV20-1 to TRBJ1-6; TRBD1 is a possible D gene (6 bases). Trimming removed 5 bases from V and 10 bases from J, with 21 bases in between. This CDR3 region has 15 residues. Germline CDR1 and CDR2: DFQATT and SNEGSKA (reference sequence). The CDR3 here is CSALPGGQYVSPLHF. The CDR3 DNA reads TGCAGTGCTCTCCCTGGAGGACAGTACGTCTCACCCCTCCACTTT.

This clonotype has only a few counts. This rearrangement joins TRBV12-3 or TRBV12-4 to TRBJ2-3; D may be TRBD2 (5 bases). CDR3 length equals 14 residues. V was clipped by 8 bases and J by 6 bases, with 18 bases between them. DNA of the CDR3: TGTGCCAGCGGAGGCCTTCTGGGCCGGGATACGCAGTATTTT. Translation: CASGGLLGRDTQYF.

This clonotype turned up a few times. The V call is TRBV18, the J call TRBJ2-2, with D perhaps matching TRBD1 (6 bases). The CDR3 loop spans 16 amino acids. V dropped 3 bases and J dropped 0 bases, with 11 bases sitting between them. The germline gives CDR1 KGHSH, CDR2 LQKENI. The CDR3 sequence: CASSPPDRSNTGELFF. CDR3 nucleotide sequence: TGTGCCAGCTCACCCCCGGACAGATCGAACACCGGGGAGCTGTTTTTT.

The rearrangement uses TRBV6-5 and TRBJ2-3; D perhaps matches TRBD2 (5 bases). Germline CDR1 and CDR2: MNHEY and SVGAGI. V lost 0 bases, J lost 6 bases, and 13 bases lay in between. This CDR3 is 15 amino acids long. The CDR3 spells CASSYSGSPRDTQYF. The DNA for the CDR3 is TGTGCCAGCAGTTACTCAGGGAGTCCTAGGGATACGCAGTATTTT.

This clonotype was observed a handful of times. The chain combines TRBV20-1 with TRBJ2-2, with D uncertain. V lost 3 bases and J lost 6, with 11 bases in between. Looked up from germline, CDR1 is DFQATT and CDR2 is SNEGSKA (reference sequence). The CDR3 covers 13 residues. For the CDR3, the DNA is TGCAGTGCTAGCTTGGGGAAGCCCGGGGAGCTGTTTTTT. This codes for CSASLGKPGELFF.

Only a few counts were recorded for this clonotype. CDR3 sequence reads: CASSFAKKTIYF. In DNA form, the CDR3 reads TGTGCCAGCAGTTTTGCCAAGAAGACCATATATTTT. The chain links TRBV12-3 or TRBV12-4 to TRBJ1-3; the D is unclear. This CDR3 comprises 12 residues. Trimming took off 3 bases at V and 10 bases at J, with 10 bases between the two ends.

The chain uses TRBV11-2 and TRBJ1-6; D might be TRBD1 (5 bases). The CDR3 consists of 16 residues. Germline V gene data show CDR1 as SGHAT and CDR2 as FQNNGV. V dropped 3 bases and J dropped 0 bases, with 9 bases sitting between them. This CDR3 reads CASSLGEGSYNSPLHF. The CDR3 nucleotides are TGTGCCAGCAGCTTGGGGGAGGGCTCCTATAATTCACCCCTCCACTTT.

The table lists this clonotype with a few counts. This sequence joins TRBV12-5 and TRBJ1-2, with no clear D. From germline, CDR1 is LGHNT and CDR2 FRNRAP. The CDR3 is 11 residues long. Trimming stripped 4 bases from V and 3 bases from J, with 3 bases between. CDR3 sequence (DNA): TGTGCTAGTGGTTCCGACTATGGCTACACCTTC. This encodes CASGSDYGYTF.

V usage is TRBV4-2 and J usage is TRBJ2-1; D is possibly TRBD2 (6 bases). V was clipped by 0 bases and J by 5 bases, with 14 bases between them. Germline values: CDR1 LGHNA, CDR2 YNFKEQ. This CDR3 region has 16 residues. The DNA for the CDR3 is TGTGCCAGCAGCCAAGACCGGACTACGACGAACAATGAGCAGTTCTTC. Translating it yields CASSQDRTTTNNEQFF.

The table lists this clonotype with a few counts. CDR3 amino acids: CSAHRGAKNIQYF. CDR3 nucleotides: TGCAGTGCCCACCGGGGGGCCAAAAACATTCAGTACTTC. This chain connects TRBV20-1 to TRBJ2-4; D perhaps matches TRBD2 (6 bases). CDR3 length equals 13 residues. With 6 bases removed from V and 1 base from J, the gap between germline ends came to 10 bases. CDR1 and CDR2 from the germline V gene are DFQATT and SNEGSKA (reference sequence).

Only a few counts were recorded for this clonotype. The rearrangement links TRBV7-6 to TRBJ1-2; TRBD1 matches at 10 bases. J lost 8 bases, V lost 1 base, and 4 bases had no gene match. The CDR3 loop spans 14 amino acids. Germline V gene sequence: CDR1 SGHVS, CDR2 FNYEAQ. CDR3 sequence: CASSLEDRGRGYTF. CDR3 sequence (DNA): TGTGCCAGCAGCTTAGAAGACAGGGGGCGAGGCTACACCTTC.

The genes are TRBV6-5 and TRBJ2-3; 8 positions agree with TRBD2. CDR1 is MNHEY, CDR2 SVGAGI, per germline. This CDR3 contains 14 residues. Unmatched junction bases numbered 3, after V lost 3 bases and J lost 4 bases. The CDR3 reads CASSYALAADTQYF. CDR3 coding DNA: TGTGCCAGCAGTTATGCACTAGCGGCAGATACGCAGTATTTT.